Sequencing of this T cell receptor beta chain was carried out in a study of blood T cell repertoires in COVID-19 (dated by TCRdb to 2018 to 2020). In the study overall: Samples covering the acute and convalescent phases of COVID-19 were provided by collaborators in the United States, Italy and Spain. The prospective study material was composed of cDNA or gDNA derived from T cells, B-cell-depleted T cells, or PBMCs. The repertoires were released in a freely available public database meant as a resource for research on the immune response to SARS-CoV-2. The dataset comprised deeply sampled blood TCRbeta repertoires from subjects exposed to, actively infected with, or recovered from COVID-19. HLA class I and class II types, where available, came from metadata supplied by the sample provider rather than from assay-based typing. The samples were drawn from the first 160 participants of the ongoing ImmuneRACE study and from roughly 1,300 subjects provided by 6 global collaborators. Nearly every sample came with metadata listing a de-identified subject ID, COVID-19 status, age in years and sex. Here is what the overall study found, with its caveats: The amount of clinical and demographic metadata varied by source and participant and was provided uncurated.

Each collaborating institution followed its own protocols to collect whole blood in K2EDTA tubes. For TCRbeta analysis, collaborators shipped samples as frozen whole blood, isolated PBMCs, or DNA extracted from either of those sample types. The immunoSEQ Assay, a bias-controlled multiplex PCR, was used to amplify TCRbeta CDR3 regions from genomic DNA. The original methods were these. The number of nucleated cells in each sample was estimated from the amplification of reference gene primers within the assay. To quantify the absolute abundance of each unique TCRbeta CDR3 rearrangement, sequence reads were collapsed and filtered. For each sample, productive Simpson clonality was calculated as the square root of Simpson's diversity index over productive rearrangements. TCRdb retrieved this table from immuneACCESS and kept in-frame rearrangements only. Not all clones are present; in checked studies, unresolved V genes account for under half, and no reason is known for the remainder. V and J calls and clone size come straight from that table; D and trimming were deduced from the DNA. A total of approximately 49,000 clones appear in this sample, 80% to 90% of them only once. The top ten constitute about 2.9% of the sample.

The CDR3 spans 14 residues, from the cysteine through the phenylalanine. The kept DNA is CDR3 alone, 42 bases in frame from the first base. CDR1 and CDR2 are drawn from the germline V gene: SGHTA, FQGNSA. A note on this clone: Its binding antigen is unknown. The germline gene is not matched at one end of the junction; a read error may be the cause.

The chain is assembled from TRBV7-2 and TRBJ2-5; 9 bases in between match TRBD2. The sample comprised peripheral blood. The clonotype originates from a woman aged 55-70 years with acute or convalescent COVID-19. The nucleotides read TGTGCCAGCAGCTTCGGGACTAGCCAAGGGACCCAGTACTTC. Translated, this gives CASSFGTSQGTQYF.